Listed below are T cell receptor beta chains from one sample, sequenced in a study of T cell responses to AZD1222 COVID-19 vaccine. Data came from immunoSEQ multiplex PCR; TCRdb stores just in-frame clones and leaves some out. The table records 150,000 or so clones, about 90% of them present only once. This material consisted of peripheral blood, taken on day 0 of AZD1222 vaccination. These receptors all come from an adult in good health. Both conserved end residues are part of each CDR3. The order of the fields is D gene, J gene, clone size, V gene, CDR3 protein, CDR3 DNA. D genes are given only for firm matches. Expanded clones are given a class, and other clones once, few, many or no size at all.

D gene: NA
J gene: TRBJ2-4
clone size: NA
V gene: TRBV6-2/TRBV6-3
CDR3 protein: CASSSLQIRYKNIQYF
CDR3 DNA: TGTGCCAGCAGTTCCTTACAGATCCGCTACAAAAACATTCAGTACTTC

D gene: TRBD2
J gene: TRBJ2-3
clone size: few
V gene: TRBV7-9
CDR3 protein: CASSLGLAGFTDTQYF
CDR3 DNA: TGTGCCAGCAGCCTCGGACTAGCGGGATTCACAGATACGCAGTATTTT

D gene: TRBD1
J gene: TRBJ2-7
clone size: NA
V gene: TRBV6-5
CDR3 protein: CASSYKGGGEQYF
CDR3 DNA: TGTGCCAGCAGTTATAAAGGGGGCGGCGAGCAGTACTTC

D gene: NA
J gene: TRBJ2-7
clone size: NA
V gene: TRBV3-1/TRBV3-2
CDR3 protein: CASSQVGWGTVSYEQYF
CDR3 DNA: TGTGCCAGCAGCCAAGTCGGGTGGGGCACCGTCTCCTACGAGCAGTACTTC

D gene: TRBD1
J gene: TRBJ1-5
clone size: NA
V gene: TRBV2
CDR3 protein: CASQDRVDNQPQHF
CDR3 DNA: TGTGCCAGCCAGGACAGGGTAGACAATCAGCCCCAGCATTTT

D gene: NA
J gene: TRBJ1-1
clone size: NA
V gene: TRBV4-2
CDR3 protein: CASSQDPLDAFTEAFF
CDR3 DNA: TGTGCCAGCAGCCAAGATCCCCTGGACGCCTTCACTGAAGCTTTCTTT

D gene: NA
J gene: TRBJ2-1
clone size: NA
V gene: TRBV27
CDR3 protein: CASSRTLVEQFF
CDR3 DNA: TGTGCCAGCAGCCGAACATTAGTTGAGCAGTTCTTC

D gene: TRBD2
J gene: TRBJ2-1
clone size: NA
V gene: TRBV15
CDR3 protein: CATSKRGLWDEQFF
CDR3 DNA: TGTGCCACCAGCAAGCGGGGCCTGTGGGATGAGCAGTTCTTC

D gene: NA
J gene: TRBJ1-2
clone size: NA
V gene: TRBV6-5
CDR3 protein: CASWVTNYGYTF
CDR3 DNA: TGTGCCAGCTGGGTCACTAACTATGGCTACACCTTC

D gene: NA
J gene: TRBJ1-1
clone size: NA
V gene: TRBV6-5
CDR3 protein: CASSYGGVNTEAFF
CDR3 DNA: TGTGCCAGCAGTTACGGAGGGGTGAACACTGAAGCTTTCTTT

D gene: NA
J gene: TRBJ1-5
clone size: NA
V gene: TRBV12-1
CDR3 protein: CASSFNLLGQPQHF
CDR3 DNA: TGTGCCAGCAGCTTTAATCTGTTAGGTCAGCCCCAGCATTTT

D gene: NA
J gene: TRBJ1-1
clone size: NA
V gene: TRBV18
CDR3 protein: CASSPPKSHRDTEAFF
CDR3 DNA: TGTGCCAGCTCACCGCCAAAATCCCACAGGGACACTGAAGCTTTCTTT

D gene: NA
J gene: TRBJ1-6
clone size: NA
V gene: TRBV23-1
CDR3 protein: CASINRSPLHF
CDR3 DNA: TGCGCCAGCATAAACCGCTCACCCCTCCACTTT

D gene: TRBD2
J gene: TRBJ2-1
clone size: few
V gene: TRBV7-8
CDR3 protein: CASSLGAGDEQFF
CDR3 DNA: TGTGCCAGCAGCTTAGGAGCGGGAGACGAGCAGTTCTTC

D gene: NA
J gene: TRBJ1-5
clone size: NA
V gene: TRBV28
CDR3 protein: CASSHRGGQPQHF
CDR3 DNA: TGTGCCAGCAGCCATAGGGGTGGGCAGCCCCAGCATTTT

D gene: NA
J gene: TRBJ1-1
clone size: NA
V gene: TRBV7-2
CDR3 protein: CASSPFQGTLGMNTEAFF
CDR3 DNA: TGTGCCAGCAGCCCCTTTCAGGGGACCCTGGGAATGAACACTGAAGCTTTCTTT

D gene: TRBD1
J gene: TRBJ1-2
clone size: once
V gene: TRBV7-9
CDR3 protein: CASSADRPSNYGYTF
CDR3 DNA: TGTGCCAGCAGCGCGGACAGGCCCTCCAACTATGGCTACACCTTC

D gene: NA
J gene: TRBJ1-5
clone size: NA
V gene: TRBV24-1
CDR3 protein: CATAKGGNQPQHF
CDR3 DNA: TGTGCCACCGCCAAAGGGGGCAATCAGCCCCAGCATTTT

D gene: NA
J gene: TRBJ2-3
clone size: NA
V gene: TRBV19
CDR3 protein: CASSMAGTTQYF
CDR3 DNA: TGTGCCAGTAGTATGGCCGGGACTACGCAGTATTTT

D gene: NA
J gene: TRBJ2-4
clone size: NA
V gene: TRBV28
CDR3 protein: CASSLSGTENIQYF
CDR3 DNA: TGTGCCAGCAGTTTATCTGGGACGGAAAACATTCAGTACTTC

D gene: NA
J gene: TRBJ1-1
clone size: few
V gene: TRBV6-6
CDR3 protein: CASSFGLDTEAFF
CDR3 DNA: TGTGCCAGCAGCTTCGGACTCGACACTGAAGCTTTCTTT

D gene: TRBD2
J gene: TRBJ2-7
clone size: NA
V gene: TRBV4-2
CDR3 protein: CASSRGGGRSYEQYF
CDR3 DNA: TGTGCCAGCAGCCGCGGGGGAGGGAGATCCTACGAGCAGTACTTC

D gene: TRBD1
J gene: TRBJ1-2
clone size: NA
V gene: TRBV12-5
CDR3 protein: CASGKGTAPYGYTF
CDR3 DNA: TGTGCTAGTGGGAAAGGGACAGCTCCTTATGGCTACACCTTC

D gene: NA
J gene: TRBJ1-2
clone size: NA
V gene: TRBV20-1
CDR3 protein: CSASSQGYYGYTF
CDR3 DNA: TGCAGTGCTAGTTCACAGGGTTACTATGGCTACACCTTC

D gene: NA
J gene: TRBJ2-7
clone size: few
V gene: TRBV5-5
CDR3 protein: CASSFTGDEQYF
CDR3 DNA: TGTGCCAGCAGCTTTACGGGTGACGAGCAGTACTTC

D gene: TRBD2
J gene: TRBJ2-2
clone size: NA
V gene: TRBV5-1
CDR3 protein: CASTLGSGSSNTGELFF
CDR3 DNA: TGCGCCAGCACCTTGGGTAGCGGGAGTTCGAACACCGGGGAGCTGTTTTTT

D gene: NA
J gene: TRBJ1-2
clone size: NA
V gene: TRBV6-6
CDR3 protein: CASSYGEDYGYTF
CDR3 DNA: TGTGCCAGCAGTTACGGGGAGGACTATGGCTACACCTTC

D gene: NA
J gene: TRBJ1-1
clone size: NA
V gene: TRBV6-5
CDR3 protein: CASRDLSDTEAFF
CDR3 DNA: TGTGCCAGCAGGGACCTATCGGACACTGAAGCTTTCTTT

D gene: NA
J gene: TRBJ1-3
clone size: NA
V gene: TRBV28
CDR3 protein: CASSFLSGNTIYF
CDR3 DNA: TGTGCCAGCAGTTTCCTCTCTGGAAACACCATATATTTT

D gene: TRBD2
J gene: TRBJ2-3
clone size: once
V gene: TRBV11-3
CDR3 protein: CASSAGLAESTDTQYF
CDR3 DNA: TGTGCCAGCAGCGCGGGACTAGCGGAAAGCACAGATACGCAGTATTTT

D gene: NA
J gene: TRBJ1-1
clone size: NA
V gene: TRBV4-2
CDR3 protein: CASSQDGQFEAFF
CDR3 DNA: TGTGCCAGCAGCCAAGATGGACAGTTTGAAGCTTTCTTT

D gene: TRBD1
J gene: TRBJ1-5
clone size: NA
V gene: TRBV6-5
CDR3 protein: CASSPDRAQPQHF
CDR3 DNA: TGTGCCAGCAGCCCCGACAGGGCTCAGCCCCAGCATTTT

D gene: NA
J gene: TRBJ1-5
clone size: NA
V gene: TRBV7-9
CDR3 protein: CASSLREKLGTNQPQHF
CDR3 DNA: TGTGCCAGCAGCTTAAGGGAAAAACTGGGGACCAATCAGCCCCAGCATTTT

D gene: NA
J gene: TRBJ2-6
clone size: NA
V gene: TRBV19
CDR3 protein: CASSLDTSVGANVLTF
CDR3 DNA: TGTGCCAGTAGTCTCGACACTTCAGTTGGGGCCAACGTCCTGACTTTC

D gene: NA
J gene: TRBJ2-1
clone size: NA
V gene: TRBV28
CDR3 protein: CASSFRPYNEQFF
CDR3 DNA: TGTGCCAGCAGTTTTCGGCCCTACAATGAGCAGTTCTTC

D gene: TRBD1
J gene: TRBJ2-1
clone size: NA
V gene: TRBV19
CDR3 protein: CASSIFGQGGNEQFF
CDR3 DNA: TGTGCCAGTAGTATTTTTGGACAGGGGGGCAATGAGCAGTTCTTC

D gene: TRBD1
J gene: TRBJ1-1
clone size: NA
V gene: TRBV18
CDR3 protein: CASSRGQGPNTEAFF
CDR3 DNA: TGTGCCAGCTCACGGGGACAGGGCCCGAACACTGAAGCTTTCTTT

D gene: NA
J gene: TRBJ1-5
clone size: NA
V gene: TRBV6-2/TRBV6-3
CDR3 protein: CASSYPGFTQTNQPQHF
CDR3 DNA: TGTGCCAGCAGTTACCCTGGTTTCACCCAAACCAATCAGCCCCAGCATTTT

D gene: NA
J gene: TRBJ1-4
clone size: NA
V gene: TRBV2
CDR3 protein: CASRKQGISNEKLFF
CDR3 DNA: TGTGCCAGCAGGAAGCAGGGGATCTCTAATGAAAAACTGTTTTTT

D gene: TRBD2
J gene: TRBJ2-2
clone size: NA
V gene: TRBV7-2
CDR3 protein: CASSGTSGSTGELFF
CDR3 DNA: TGTGCCAGCAGCGGGACTAGCGGGAGCACCGGGGAGCTGTTTTTT

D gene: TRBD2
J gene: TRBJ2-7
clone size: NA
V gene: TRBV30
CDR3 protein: CAWSVRSSGINEQYF
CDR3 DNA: TGTGCCTGGAGTGTAAGATCTAGCGGGATAAACGAGCAGTACTTC

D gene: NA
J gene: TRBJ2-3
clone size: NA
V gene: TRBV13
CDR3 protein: CASSHQLVSTDTQYF
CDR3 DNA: TGTGCCAGCAGCCACCAGTTGGTTAGCACAGATACGCAGTATTTT

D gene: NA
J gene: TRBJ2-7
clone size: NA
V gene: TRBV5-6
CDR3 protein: CASTTGSISYEQYF
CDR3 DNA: TGTGCCAGCACTACCGGCAGCATCTCCTACGAGCAGTACTTC

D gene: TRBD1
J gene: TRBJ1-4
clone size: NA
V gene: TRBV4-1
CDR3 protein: CASSLPGGRANEKLFF
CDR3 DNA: TGCGCCAGCAGCCTTCCAGGGGGGCGGGCGAATGAAAAACTGTTTTTT

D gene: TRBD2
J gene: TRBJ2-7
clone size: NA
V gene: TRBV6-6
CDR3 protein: CASIERDYSYEQYF
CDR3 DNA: TGTGCCAGCATCGAACGGGACTACTCCTACGAGCAGTACTTC

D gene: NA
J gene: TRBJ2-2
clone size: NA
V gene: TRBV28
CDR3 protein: CASNDRGARIGELFF
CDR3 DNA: TGTGCCAGCAACGATAGGGGGGCCCGAATCGGGGAGCTGTTTTTT

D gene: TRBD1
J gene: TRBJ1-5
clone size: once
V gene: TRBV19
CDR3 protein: CASSTVTGGVFQPQHF
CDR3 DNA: TGTGCCAGTAGTACAGTGACAGGGGGCGTTTTTCAGCCCCAGCATTTT

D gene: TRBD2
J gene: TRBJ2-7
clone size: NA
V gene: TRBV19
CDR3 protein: CATTDPGLAREQYF
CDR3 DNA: TGTGCTACCACGGACCCGGGACTAGCTCGCGAGCAGTACTTC

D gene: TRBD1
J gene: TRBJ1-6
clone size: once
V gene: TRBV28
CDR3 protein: CASSTTGTGVSSPLHF
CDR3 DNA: TGTGCCAGCAGTACCACCGGGACAGGGGTGAGTTCACCCCTCCACTTT

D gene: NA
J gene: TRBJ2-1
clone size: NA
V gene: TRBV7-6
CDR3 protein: CASSSLYNEQFF
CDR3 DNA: TGTGCCAGCAGCTCCCTTTACAATGAGCAGTTCTTC

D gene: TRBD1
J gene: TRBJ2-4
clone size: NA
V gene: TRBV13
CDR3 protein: CASSYDRERNIQYF
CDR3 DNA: TGTGCCAGCAGCTACGACAGGGAACGGAACATTCAGTACTTC

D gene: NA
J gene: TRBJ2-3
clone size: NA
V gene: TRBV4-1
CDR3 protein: CASSQDGQSPITDTQYF
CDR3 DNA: TGCGCCAGCAGCCAAGACGGACAATCGCCCATCACAGATACGCAGTATTTT

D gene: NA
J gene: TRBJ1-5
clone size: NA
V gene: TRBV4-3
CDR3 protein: CASSQDPTDQPQHF
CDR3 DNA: TGCGCCAGCAGCCAAGACCCGACGGATCAGCCCCAGCATTTT

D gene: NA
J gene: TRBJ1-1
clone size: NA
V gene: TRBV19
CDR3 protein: CASSRSPMGTEAFF
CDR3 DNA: TGTGCCAGTAGTAGGAGTCCCATGGGGACTGAAGCTTTCTTT

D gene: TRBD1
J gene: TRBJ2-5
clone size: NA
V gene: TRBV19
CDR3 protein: CASSMSATGDAQYF
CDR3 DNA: TGTGCCAGTAGTATGTCGGCTACAGGGGACGCCCAGTACTTC

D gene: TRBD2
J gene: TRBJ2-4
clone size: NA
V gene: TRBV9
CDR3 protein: CASSVSAGLEWDIQYF
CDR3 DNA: TGTGCCAGCAGCGTATCTGCGGGACTAGAATGGGACATTCAGTACTTC

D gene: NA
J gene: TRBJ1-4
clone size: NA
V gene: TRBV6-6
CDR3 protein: CASSPRGRPNEKLFF
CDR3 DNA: TGTGCCAGCAGTCCCCGCGGCAGGCCGAATGAAAAACTGTTTTTT

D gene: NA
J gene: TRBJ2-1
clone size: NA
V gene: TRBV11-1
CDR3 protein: CASSLVQSSYNEQFF
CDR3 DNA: TGTGCCAGCAGCTTAGTACAGAGCTCCTACAATGAGCAGTTCTTC

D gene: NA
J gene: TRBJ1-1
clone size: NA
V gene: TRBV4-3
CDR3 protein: CASSQDSRGNTEAFF
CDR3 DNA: TGCGCCAGCAGCCAAGATAGCAGGGGCAACACTGAAGCTTTCTTT

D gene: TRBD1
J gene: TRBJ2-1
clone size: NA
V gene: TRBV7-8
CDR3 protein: CASSLGRQGGKSNEQFF
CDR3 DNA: TGTGCCAGCAGCTTAGGGCGACAGGGGGGAAAGAGCAATGAGCAGTTCTTC